These 26 T cell receptor beta chains were all obtained from the same sample, sequenced in a study of identifying expanded T cells in peripheral blood. The assay was immunoSEQ multiplex PCR, and TCRdb's table has in-frame clones only and misses some. The repertoire holds about 81,000 clones, 84% seen once, with roughly a fifth in the top ten. Material for sequencing was blood. The source of these receptors is a person aged 18 to 70 in good health.

The rearrangement links TRBV7-3 to TRBJ2-1; 8 bases fit TRBD2. The CDR3 is 15 residues long. The germline V gene has CDR1 SGHTA and CDR2 FQGTGA. V shed 3 bases, J shed 5 bases, and the junction held 6 bases outside the gene matches. The CDR3 DNA reads TGTGCCAGCAGCTTCAGCGGGAGAGAGGACAATGAGCAGTTCTTC. Encoded protein: CASSFSGREDNEQFF.

The chain recombines TRBV4-3 with TRBJ2-2; 11 nucleotides align to TRBD1. Trimming removed 4 bases from V and 6 bases from J; junction bases left unmatched: 10. The CDR3 consists of 17 residues. Germline-derived CDR1 and CDR2 are LGHNA and YSLEER. Here the CDR3 DNA reads TGCGCCAGCAGCCCCAAAGTGAGGGGACAGGGGGCCGGGGAGCTGTTTTTT. This codes for CASSPKVRGQGAGELFF.

This chain uses TRBV4-1 with TRBJ2-7; 7 bases are shared with TRBD1. The J segment lost 3 bases and the V segment lost 0 bases, leaving 8 bases of the junction unmatched. This CDR3 region has 16 residues. Germline CDR1 MGHRA, CDR2 YSYEKL. CDR3 amino acids: CASSQEPYRGIYEQYF. The CDR3 region has the DNA TGCGCCAGCAGCCAAGAACCGTACAGGGGTATCTACGAGCAGTACTTC.

The chain links TRBV6-5 to TRBJ1-5; TRBD1 aligns across 9 bases. Germline CDR1 MNHEY, CDR2 SVGAGI. V was pared by 6 bases and J by 5 bases, with 5 bases of the junction left unmatched. The CDR3 contains 14 residues. CDR3 nucleotides: TGTGCCAGCAGAGAAACAGGGGGCGATCAGCCCCAGCATTTT. As protein: CASRETGGDQPQHF.

V and J are TRBV18 and TRBJ2-2, with D perhaps being TRBD1 or TRBD2 (5 bases each). Germline loops: CDR1 KGHSH, CDR2 LQKENI. Between the trimmed V and J ends, which lost 6 bases and 2 bases, there was a span of 13 bases. The CDR3 runs 15 residues. The CDR3 region has the DNA TGTGCCAGCTCCCAACGGGGCAGCAACACCGGGGAGCTGTTTTTT. Its protein product is CASSQRGSNTGELFF.

Here the CDR3 DNA reads TGCGCCAGCAGAGATCCGGGACAGGGTGGAACTAATGAAAAACTGTTTTTT. This encodes CASRDPGQGGTNEKLFF. The chain recombines TRBV5-1 with TRBJ1-4; TRBD1 agrees at 9 bases. CDR1 and CDR2 from the germline V gene are SGHRS and YFSETQ. Trimming cost V 5 bases and J 1 base; bases outside gene matches: 9. The CDR3 loop spans 17 amino acids.

The chain recombines TRBV18 with TRBJ2-3; 9 nucleotides align to TRBD2. The CDR3 is 17 residues long. J lost 0 bases, V lost 1 base, and 5 bases had no gene match. Germline CDR1 is KGHSH and CDR2 is LQKENI. The CDR3 bases are TGTGCCAGCTCACCACGATTAGCGGGAGAGAGCACAGATACGCAGTATTTT. Its translation is CASSPRLAGESTDTQYF.

The CDR3 DNA is TGTGCCAGCAGTTTAGTGCCGGGACAGGGGTCCTACAATGAGCAGTTCTTC. Protein product: CASSLVPGQGSYNEQFF. The chain is built from TRBV28 and TRBJ2-1; the match to TRBD1 covers 10 bases. The CDR3 has 17 residues. V was clipped by 2 bases and J by 1 base; unmatched bases: 5. Germline V gives CDR1 MDHEN, CDR2 SYDVKM.

The chain joins TRBV9 to TRBJ2-3; 12 bases fit TRBD2. The trim removed 4 bases at V and 1 base at J, leaving 1 base unmatched. The germline V gene has CDR1 SGDLS and CDR2 YYNGEE. The CDR3 length is 15 residues. The CDR3 DNA follows: TGTGCCAGCAGCCGGACTAGCGGGGGCACAGATACGCAGTATTTT. Its translation: CASSRTSGGTDTQYF. Full variable domain (outside the CDR3, taken from reference TRBV9 and TRBJ2-3): DSGVTQTPKHLITATGQRVTLRCSPRSGDLSVYWYQQSLDQGLQFLIQYYNGEERAKGNILERFSAQQFPDLHSELNLSSLELGDSALYFCASSRTSGGTDTQYFGPGTRLTVL.

The chain combines TRBV9 with TRBJ2-7, with D perhaps being TRBD1 or TRBD2 (5 bases each). The V and J ends lost 0 bases and 0 bases respectively, with 10 bases between them. The CDR3 loop spans 15 amino acids. Germline-derived CDR1 and CDR2 are SGDLS and YYNGEE. The CDR3 nucleotides read TGTGCCAGCAGCGTAGCCCCCGGGGCCTCCTACGAGCAGTACTTC. Translation: CASSVAPGASYEQYF.

V usage is TRBV7-9 and J usage is TRBJ2-3; 7 bases match TRBD1. The CDR3 loop spans 14 amino acids. V lost 4 bases to trimming and J lost 4 bases; unmatched junction nucleotides: 5. Germline lookup yields CDR1 SEHNR and CDR2 FQNEAQ (reference sequence). CDR3 coding DNA: TGTGCCAGCAGCTCACCGGGACAGCCAGATACGCAGTATTTT. Translating it yields CASSSPGQPDTQYF.

The gene calls are TRBV10-3 and TRBJ2-2, with 7 bases lining up with TRBD2. J lost 6 bases, V lost 8 bases, and 9 bases had no gene match. This CDR3 region has 14 residues. Per germline, CDR1 ENHRY and CDR2 SYGVKD. Here the CDR3 reads CAIGGLGSPGELFF. CDR3 sequence (DNA): TGTGCCATCGGAGGACTAGGGAGCCCCGGGGAGCTGTTTTTT.

This sequence joins TRBV2 and TRBJ1-4; D perhaps matches TRBD1 (6 bases). Germline loops: CDR1 SNHLY, CDR2 FYNNEI. The CDR3 totals 16 residues. The V and J ends lost 10 bases and 0 bases respectively, with 18 bases between them. In nucleotides, the CDR3 is TGTGCCACAAGCCCACGGGGGGCTGCAACTAATGAAAAACTGTTTTTT. Protein sequence: CATSPRGAATNEKLFF.

The chain joins TRBV19 to TRBJ2-7; 11 positions match TRBD2. V gave up 7 bases and J gave up 0 bases; unmatched junction bases: 5. CDR1 LNHDA and CDR2 SQIVND come from the germline V gene (reference sequence). The CDR3 has 15 amino acids. In nucleotides, the CDR3 is TGTGCCAGTACCCCCGGGACTAGCGGCTCCTACGAGCAGTACTTC. Protein: CASTPGTSGSYEQYF.

The chain joins TRBV5-4 to TRBJ2-5, with 9 bases aligning to TRBD1. The CDR3 consists of 15 residues. Germline lookup yields CDR1 SGHNT and CDR2 YYREEE (reference sequence). The V gene end was trimmed by 2 bases and the J gene end by 5 bases; junction bases not matched to a gene: 7. CDR3 in amino acids: CASSLVTGGGETQYF. CDR3 bases: TGTGCCAGCAGCTTAGTGACAGGGGGTGGGGAGACCCAGTACTTC.

Only a few counts were recorded for this clone. V is TRBV19 and J is TRBJ1-5; tentative D call: TRBD1 (6 bases). Germline V gene lookup returns CDR1 LNHDA and CDR2 SQIVND (reference sequence). This CDR3 contains 16 residues. Between the trimmed V and J ends, which lost 8 bases and 0 bases, there was a span of 17 bases. The CDR3 protein is CASGRDNYYSNQPQHF. As DNA, the CDR3 is TGTGCCAGTGGAAGGGACAACTATTATAGCAATCAGCCCCAGCATTTT.

The CDR3 here is CASSLIPLGATYEQYF. Here the CDR3 DNA reads TGTGCCAGCAGCTTAATACCCTTGGGGGCGACCTACGAGCAGTACTTC. The V gene is TRBV7-2, the J gene TRBJ2-7; possible D gene TRBD1, 6 bases. The germline CDR1 and CDR2 sequences are SGHTA and FQGNSA. The germline V and J ends were trimmed by 2 bases and 2 bases, with 16 bases remaining between them. The CDR3 is 16 amino acids. Full variable domain (rest looked up from reference TRBV7-2 and TRBJ2-7): GAGVSQSPSNKVTEKGKDVELRCDPISGHTALYWYRQSLGQGLEFLIYFQGNSAPDKSGLPSDRFSAERTGGSVSTLTIQRTQQEDSAVYLCASSLIPLGATYEQYFGPGTRLTVT.

The J gene is TRBJ1-5, the V gene TRBV28; possible D gene TRBD1, 5 bases. The length of the CDR3 is 16 residues. The V end lost 3 bases, the J end lost 4 bases, and 16 bases lay between the germline ends. Germline V gene data show CDR1 as MDHEN and CDR2 as SYDVKM. The CDR3 sequence is CASSLGGRGQNQPQHF. The CDR3, as DNA: TGTGCCAGCAGTTTGGGGGGTCGGGGCCAGAATCAGCCCCAGCATTTT.

This clone was observed once. This rearrangement joins TRBV27 to TRBJ2-7; 7 positions agree with TRBD1. Germline V gene sequence: CDR1 MNHEY, CDR2 SMNVEV (reference sequence). This CDR3 has 15 amino acids. J lost 7 bases, V lost 7 bases, and 16 bases had no gene match. Here the CDR3 reads CASTPSGTAVGEQYF. Here the CDR3 DNA reads TGTGCCAGCACCCCGTCCGGGACAGCGGTGGGAGAGCAGTACTTC.

The V call is TRBV18, the J call TRBJ2-7; tentatively, D is TRBD2 (7 bases). Trimming took 4 bases from V and 3 from J, leaving 19 bases between them. The CDR3 runs to 16 residues. Germline CDR1 is KGHSH and CDR2 is LQKENI. The chain's CDR3 is CASSLPGLGGDYEQYF. For the CDR3, the DNA is TGTGCCAGCTCACTCCCAGGTTTAGGGGGGGACTACGAGCAGTACTTC.

In DNA, the CDR3 is TGTGCCAGCAGCCCGACCCCTACTAGCGGGAGTATTCAGTACTTC. Amino acids: CASSPTPTSGSIQYF. The chain couples TRBV6-4 to TRBJ2-4; 11 nucleotides line up with TRBD2. CDR1 is MRHNA, CDR2 SNTAGT, per germline. J gave up 10 bases and V 6 bases, and 11 bases lay outside the gene matches. The CDR3 spans 15 residues.

The chain employs TRBV19 and TRBJ1-2; 9 bases are a match to TRBD1. Germline CDR1 LNHDA, CDR2 SQIVND (reference sequence). The trim removed 7 bases at V and 1 base at J, leaving 4 bases unmatched. This CDR3 contains 14 residues. CDR3 region: CASTRDRVNYGYTF. The CDR3, as DNA: TGTGCCAGTACCCGGGACAGGGTTAACTATGGCTACACCTTC.

As concerns this clone: Its ends do not fully match the called genes, so a read error is possible. The chain carries TRBV7-7 and TRBJ2-1, with D possibly TRBD2 on 7 matching bases. This CDR3 is 16 amino acids long. Germline assignment: CDR1 SSHAT and CDR2 FNYEAQ (reference sequence). CDR3: CASSPYSGGGVNEQFF. The CDR3 nucleotides are TGTGCTAGCAGCCCCTATAGCGGAGGGGGGGTCAATGAGCAGTTCTTC.

The V and J genes are TRBV4-1 and TRBJ2-1; 9 positions match TRBD1. This CDR3 has 15 amino acids. Losses at the gene ends were 4 bases for V and 9 bases for J; bases not matched to a gene: 10. Germline lookup yields CDR1 MGHRA and CDR2 YSYEKL. CDR3 residues: CASSLTGTGSSEQFF. CDR3 DNA sequence: TGCGCCAGCAGCCTTACCGGGACAGGGAGTAGTGAGCAGTTCTTC.

This clone was seen once. The chain recombines TRBV7-3 with TRBJ2-3, with TRBD2 identical over 9 bases. CDR1 and CDR2 (germline): SGHTA, FQGTGA. After removal of 4 bases from V and 3 bases from J, the junction contained 11 bases not matched to a gene. This CDR3 region has 17 residues. CDR3 nucleotides: TGTGCCAGCAGCTCAGGGCCCGCGCGGGAGGGAACAGATACGCAGTATTTT. It codes for CASSSGPAREGTDTQYF.

The J gene is TRBJ2-1, the V gene TRBV9, with 9 bases that match TRBD2. The CDR3 contains 16 residues. The V and J ends lost 4 bases and 1 base, in that order; junction bases with no gene match: 6. Per the germline V gene, CDR1 is SGDLS and CDR2 is YYNGEE. This chain's CDR3 is CASSPGTSRSYNEQFF. CDR3 nucleotide sequence: TGTGCCAGCAGCCCCGGGACTAGCAGGTCCTACAATGAGCAGTTCTTC.